Listed here are 21 T cell receptor beta chains from one sample, sequenced in a study of naive CD8 T cells in extremely preterm neonates. Clones were read by immunoSEQ multiplex PCR, and TCRdb kept only the in-frame ones, dropping some. Of around 25,000 clones in the sample, about 91% were seen once. Their target antigens are unknown. Extremely preterm deliveries at roughly 23-27 weeks of gestation provided the preterm samples. Findings of the study overall: Relative to older groups, preterm infants had shorter, less trimmed CDR3s with fewer N additions.

Sequenced material: naive CD8+ T cells from cord blood. The receptor source for this set is a boy who was born preterm.

V usage is TRBV5-1 and J usage is TRBJ2-1; 11 nucleotides align to TRBD2. The trim removed 2 bases at V and 0 bases at J, leaving 7 bases unmatched. This CDR3 comprises 18 residues. Germline assignment: CDR1 SGHRS and CDR2 YFSETQ. CDR3 residues: CASSFPTSGGPSYNEQFF. The CDR3 region has the DNA TGCGCCAGCAGCTTTCCAACTAGCGGGGGCCCCTCCTACAATGAGCAGTTCTTC.

In this sample, this clone turned up once. V usage is TRBV7-9 and J usage is TRBJ2-1, with 9 bases that match TRBD1. CDR1 SEHNR and CDR2 FQNEAQ come from the germline V gene (reference sequence). J lost 4 bases, V lost 6 bases, and 10 bases had no gene match. CDR3 length: 16 amino acids. In DNA form, the CDR3 reads TGTGCCAGCAGTCCATTGAACAGGGGGCTGTACAATGAGCAGTTCTTC. It yields the protein CASSPLNRGLYNEQFF. Based on the CDR3 plus reference TRBV7-9 and TRBJ2-1, the full variable domain is DTGVSQNPRHKITKRGQNVTFRCDPISEHNRLYWYRQTLGQGPEFLTYFQNEAQLEKSRLLSDRFSAERPKGSFSTLEIQRTEQGDSAMYLCASSPLNRGLYNEQFFGPGTRLTVL.

This rearrangement joins TRBV5-4 to TRBJ2-3; D is unresolved. Between the trimmed V and J ends, which lost 2 bases and 2 bases, there was a span of 0 bases. The length of the CDR3 is 11 residues. Germline V CDR1 and CDR2: SGHNT, YYREEE (reference sequence). DNA of the CDR3: TGTGCCAGCAGCTTCACAGATACGCAGTATTTT. This encodes CASSFTDTQYF.

This clone was observed a single time. The chain carries TRBV14 and TRBJ2-1; D gene ambiguous. CDR3 length: 11 amino acids. Trimming shortened V by 6 bases and J by 3 bases, and 3 bases separated the two germline ends. The germline CDR1 and CDR2 sequences are SGHDN and FVKESK. CDR3 residues: CASRSYNEQFF. The CDR3 DNA reads TGTGCCAGCAGAAGCTACAATGAGCAGTTCTTC.

The V call is TRBV7-2, the J call TRBJ2-7, with D uncertain. Trimming removed 1 base from V and 6 bases from J, with 4 bases in between. The CDR3 covers 11 residues. Germline V gene lookup returns CDR1 SGHTA and CDR2 FQGNSA. Here the CDR3 reads CASSLGAEQYF. CDR3 nucleotides: TGTGCCAGCAGCTTAGGAGCCGAGCAGTACTTC.

This sequence joins TRBV2 and TRBJ2-7, with 9 bases that match TRBD1. Germline V gene sequence: CDR1 SNHLY, CDR2 FYNNEI. This CDR3 is built from 14 residues. V gave up 3 bases and J gave up 4 bases; unmatched junction bases: 4. The CDR3 nucleotides are TGTGCCAGCAGTGACCCGGACAGGGGATACGAGCAGTACTTC. It encodes CASSDPDRGYEQYF.

This sequence joins TRBV19 and TRBJ2-3; the match to TRBD2 covers 9 bases. Germline V lookup: CDR1 LNHDA, CDR2 SQIVND (reference sequence). CDR3 length: 16 residues. The junction had 2 bases not matched to a gene; V was cut back by 0 bases and J by 1 base. The CDR3 region is CASSIDQRGGTDTQYF. The CDR3 DNA reads TGTGCCAGTAGTATAGATCAGCGGGGGGGCACAGATACGCAGTATTTT.

This clone was observed a single time. CDR3 region: CASSITASGGGEQFF. The CDR3 DNA follows: TGTGCCAGTAGTATAACGGCTAGCGGGGGGGGTGAGCAGTTCTTC. The V and J genes are TRBV19 and TRBJ2-1; TRBD2 matches 12 bases. V shed 2 bases, J shed 9 bases, and the junction held 5 bases outside the gene matches. Germline V gene lookup returns CDR1 LNHDA and CDR2 SQIVND (reference sequence). This CDR3 spans 15 amino acids.

The genes are TRBV7-9 and TRBJ1-2; tentative D call: TRBD1 (5 bases). Germline CDR1 and CDR2: SEHNR and FQNEAQ (reference sequence). The germline V and J ends were trimmed by 1 base and 2 bases, with 8 bases remaining between them. The CDR3 is made up of 14 amino acids. CDR3 amino acids: CASSLGTKNYGYTF. CDR3 bases: TGTGCCAGCAGCTTAGGGACAAAAAACTATGGCTACACCTTC. Variable domain in full (rest from reference TRBV7-9 and TRBJ1-2): DTGVSQNPRHKITKRGQNVTFRCDPISEHNRLYWYRQTLGQGPEFLTYFQNEAQLEKSRLLSDRFSAERPKGSFSTLEIQRTEQGDSAMYLCASSLGTKNYGYTFGSGTRLTVV.

This rearrangement joins TRBV19 to TRBJ1-2; tentative D call: TRBD1 (6 bases). V was pared by 7 bases and J by 0 bases, with 9 bases between. The CDR3 length is 13 residues. The germline gives CDR1 LNHDA, CDR2 SQIVND (reference sequence). CDR3 amino acids: CASKGHTNYGYTF. CDR3 DNA sequence: TGTGCCAGTAAGGGACACACTAACTATGGCTACACCTTC.

V gene TRBV5-6 combines with J gene TRBJ2-1, with a tentative D call TRBD2 (6 bases). This CDR3 has 13 residues. From germline, CDR1 is SGHDT and CDR2 YYEEEE. The germline V and J ends were trimmed by 0 bases and 8 bases, with 9 bases remaining between them. The CDR3, as DNA: TGTGCCAGCAGCTTGGCGGGGGACGATGAGCAGTTCTTC. Residues: CASSLAGDDEQFF.

This clone was picked up one time. V gene TRBV11-2 combines with J gene TRBJ2-4; 7 bases fit TRBD2. After removal of 0 bases from V and 1 base from J, the junction contained 6 bases not matched to a gene. Germline assignment: CDR1 SGHAT and CDR2 FQNNGV. The CDR3 covers 17 residues. For the CDR3, the DNA is TGTGCCAGCAGCTTAGAAGCGAAAGCGGGGGCCAAAAACATTCAGTACTTC. Protein product: CASSLEAKAGAKNIQYF.

The V gene is TRBV4-1, the J gene TRBJ1-4, with 7 bases aligning to TRBD1. CDR3 length: 15 amino acids. The germline CDR1 and CDR2 sequences are MGHRA and YSYEKL. J lost 3 bases, V lost 0 bases, and 1 base had no gene match. CDR3 coding DNA: TGCGCCAGCAGCCAAGAAACAGGGGCTAATGAAAAACTGTTTTTT. Encoded protein: CASSQETGANEKLFF.

A word on this clone: The sample has other DNA sequences that encode this CDR3 too. The chain is built from TRBV7-3 and TRBJ1-6; the match to TRBD1 covers 12 bases. The CDR3 runs 14 residues. Germline V gene lookup returns CDR1 SGHTA and CDR2 FQGTGA. Trimming took 2 bases from V and 10 from J; bases not matched to a gene: 0. The CDR3 region is CASSLGTGGSPLHF. CDR3 nucleotides: TGTGCCAGCAGCTTAGGGACAGGGGGCTCACCCCTCCACTTT.

V usage is TRBV5-1 and J usage is TRBJ2-3, with D tentatively TRBD1 (5 bases). The length of the CDR3 is 16 residues. The germline gives CDR1 SGHRS, CDR2 YFSETQ. V was shortened by 6 bases and J by 3 bases, with 20 bases between the two germline ends. The CDR3 region has the DNA TGCGCCAGCAATAAGGGGCCAGGGTCTATAACAGATACGCAGTATTTT. Translation: CASNKGPGSITDTQYF.

This chain links TRBV5-1 with TRBJ2-1, with 8 nucleotides matching TRBD1. With V trimmed by 1 base and J by 0 bases, 0 bases remained unmatched. The CDR3 contains 15 residues. Germline loops: CDR1 SGHRS, CDR2 YFSETQ. CDR3 sequence reads: CASSLTGGSYNEQFF. The CDR3 DNA sequence: TGCGCCAGCAGCTTGACAGGGGGCTCCTACAATGAGCAGTTCTTC.

In regard to this clone: Other DNA sequences in the same sample also yield this CDR3. The rearrangement uses TRBV7-9 and TRBJ2-2; D remains unclear. The CDR3 spans 12 residues. In germline, CDR1 is SEHNR, CDR2 FQNEAQ (reference sequence). Trimming removed 1 base at V and 5 bases at J, with 2 bases between. The DNA of the CDR3 is TGTGCCAGCAGCTTAGGGACCGGGGAGCTGTTTTTT. This codes for CASSLGTGELFF.

The chain joins TRBV6-5 to TRBJ1-1, with D uncertain. The CDR3 extends over 16 amino acids. Trimming took 0 bases from V and 7 from J, leaving 18 bases between them. The germline CDR1 and CDR2 sequences are MNHEY and SVGAGI. CDR3 sequence (DNA): TGTGCCAGCAGTTACTCGTATTTAATAGGTCGGGGTGAAGCTTTCTTT. It is translated as CASSYSYLIGRGEAFF.

This clone was seen once. V usage is TRBV6-5 and J usage is TRBJ1-1; D is ambiguous. The CDR3 extends over 12 amino acids. Germline lookup yields CDR1 MNHEY and CDR2 SVGAGI. V lost 2 bases and J lost 3, with 4 bases in between. CDR3 sequence: CASSYGDTEAFF. CDR3 nucleotide sequence: TGTGCCAGCAGTTACGGGGACACTGAAGCTTTCTTT.

The chain couples TRBV30 to TRBJ2-7, with D perhaps matching TRBD1 (6 bases). This CDR3 comprises 13 residues. From germline, CDR1 is GTSNPN and CDR2 SVGIG (reference sequence). Trimming took 2 bases from V and 2 from J, leaving 10 bases between them. CDR3 in DNA: TGTGCCTGGAGTATAGGGACAACCTACGAGCAGTACTTC. Translated: CAWSIGTTYEQYF. The whole variable domain, remainder taken from reference TRBV30 and TRBJ2-7, is SQTIHQWPATLVQPVGSPLSLECTVEGTSNPNLYWYRQAAGRGLQLLFYSVGIGQISSEVPQNLSASRPQDRQFILSSKKLLLSDSGFYLCAWSIGTTYEQYFGPGTRLTVT.

This clone showed up just once. The chain recombines TRBV6-4 with TRBJ2-1; TRBD2 aligns across 8 bases. V lost 11 bases, J lost 7 bases, and 10 bases stayed unmatched. The CDR3 spans 13 residues. Per the germline V gene, CDR1 is MRHNA and CDR2 is SNTAGT. In DNA form, the CDR3 reads TGTGCCGGCCCGGGGGGGGCAGGAAATGAGCAGTTCTTC. Its translation: CAGPGGAGNEQFF.